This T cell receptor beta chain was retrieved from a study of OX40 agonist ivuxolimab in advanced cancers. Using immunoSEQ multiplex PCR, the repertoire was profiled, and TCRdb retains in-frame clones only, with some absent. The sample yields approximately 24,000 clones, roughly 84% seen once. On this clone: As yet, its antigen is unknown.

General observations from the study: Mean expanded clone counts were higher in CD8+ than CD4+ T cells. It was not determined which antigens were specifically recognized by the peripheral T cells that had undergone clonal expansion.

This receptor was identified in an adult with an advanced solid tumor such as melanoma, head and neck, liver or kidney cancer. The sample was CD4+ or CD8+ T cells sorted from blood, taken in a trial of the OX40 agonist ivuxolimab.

The CDR3 reads CASSQDRDGDTEAFF. In nucleotides, the CDR3 is TGCGCCAGCAGCCAGGATCGGGACGGAGACACTGAAGCTTTCTTT. V is TRBV4-3 and J is TRBJ1-1; a weak D match, TRBD1 (5 bases). Trimming left V 3 bases short and J 3 bases short, with 14 bases between. Germline V gene lookup returns CDR1 LGHNA and CDR2 YSLEER. The CDR3 is 15 residues long.